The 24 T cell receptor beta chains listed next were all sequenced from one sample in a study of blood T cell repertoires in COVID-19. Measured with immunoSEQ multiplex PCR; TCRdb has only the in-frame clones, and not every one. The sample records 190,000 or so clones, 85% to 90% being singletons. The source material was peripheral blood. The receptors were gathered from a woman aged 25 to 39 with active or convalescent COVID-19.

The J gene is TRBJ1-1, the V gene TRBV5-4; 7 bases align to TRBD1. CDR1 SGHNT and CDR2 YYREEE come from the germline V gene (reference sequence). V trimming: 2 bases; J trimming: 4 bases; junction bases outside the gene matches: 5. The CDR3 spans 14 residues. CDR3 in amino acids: CASSFRGDITEAFF. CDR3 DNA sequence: TGTGCCAGCAGCTTCAGGGGGGATATCACTGAAGCTTTCTTT.

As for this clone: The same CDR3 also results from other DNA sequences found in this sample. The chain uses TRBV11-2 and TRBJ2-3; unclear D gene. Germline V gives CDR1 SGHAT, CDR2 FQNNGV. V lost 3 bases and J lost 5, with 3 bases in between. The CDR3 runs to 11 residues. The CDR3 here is CASSFRDTQYF. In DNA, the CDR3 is TGTGCCAGCAGCTTTAGAGATACGCAGTATTTT.

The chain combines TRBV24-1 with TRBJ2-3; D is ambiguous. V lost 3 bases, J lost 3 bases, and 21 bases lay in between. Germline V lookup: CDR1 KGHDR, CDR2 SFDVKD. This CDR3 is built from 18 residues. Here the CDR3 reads CATSDPSPSGGFTDTQYF. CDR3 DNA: TGTGCCACCAGTGATCCCTCCCCCTCCGGTGGTTTTACAGATACGCAGTATTTT.

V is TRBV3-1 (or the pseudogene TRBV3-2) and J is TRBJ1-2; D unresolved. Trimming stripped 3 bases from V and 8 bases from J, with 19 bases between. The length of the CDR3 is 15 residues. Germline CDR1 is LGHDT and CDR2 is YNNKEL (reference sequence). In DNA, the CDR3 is TGTGCCAGCAGCCACGTCGGCGGGAAGGGCTACGGCTACACCTTC. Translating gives CASSHVGGKGYGYTF.

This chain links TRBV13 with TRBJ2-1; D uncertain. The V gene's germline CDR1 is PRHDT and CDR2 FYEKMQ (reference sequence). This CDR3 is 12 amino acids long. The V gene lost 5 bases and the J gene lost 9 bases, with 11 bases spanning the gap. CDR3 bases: TGTGCCAGCAGCAGAGAGAGTGGTGAGCAGTTCTTC. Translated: CASSRESGEQFF.

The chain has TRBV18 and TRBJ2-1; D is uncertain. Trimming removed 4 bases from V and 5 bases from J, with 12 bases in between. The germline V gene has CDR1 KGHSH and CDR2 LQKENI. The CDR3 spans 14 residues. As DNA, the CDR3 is TGTGCCAGCTCACGGGCGAACCAAAACAATGAGCAGTTCTTC. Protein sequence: CASSRANQNNEQFF.

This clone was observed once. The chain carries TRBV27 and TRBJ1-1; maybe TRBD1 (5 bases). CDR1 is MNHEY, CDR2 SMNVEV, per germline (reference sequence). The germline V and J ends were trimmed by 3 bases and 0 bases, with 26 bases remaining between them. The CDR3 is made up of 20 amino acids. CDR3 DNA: TGTGCCAGCAGTTTTACAAGGAGGGTTAAATGGGAGGGGTTGAACACTGAAGCTTTCTTT. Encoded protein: CASSFTRRVKWEGLNTEAFF.

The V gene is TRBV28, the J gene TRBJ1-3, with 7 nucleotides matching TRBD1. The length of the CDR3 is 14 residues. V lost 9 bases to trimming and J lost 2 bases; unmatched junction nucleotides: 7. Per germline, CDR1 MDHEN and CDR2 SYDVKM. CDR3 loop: CASIQQGPGNTIYF. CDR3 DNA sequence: TGTGCCAGTATCCAACAGGGGCCTGGAAACACCATATATTTT.

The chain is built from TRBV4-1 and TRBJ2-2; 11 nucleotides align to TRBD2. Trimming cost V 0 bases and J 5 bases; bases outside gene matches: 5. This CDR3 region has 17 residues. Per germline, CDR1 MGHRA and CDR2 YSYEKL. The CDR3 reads CASSQDTSGSRTGELFF. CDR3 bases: TGCGCCAGCAGCCAAGATACTAGCGGGAGTCGGACCGGGGAGCTGTTTTTT.

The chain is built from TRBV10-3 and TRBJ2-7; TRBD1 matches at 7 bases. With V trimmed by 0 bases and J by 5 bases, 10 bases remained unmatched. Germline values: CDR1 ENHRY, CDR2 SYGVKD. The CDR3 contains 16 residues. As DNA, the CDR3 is TGTGCCATCAGTGAGTCGAATTGGGGACAGAACCACGAGCAGTACTTC. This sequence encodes CAISESNWGQNHEQYF.

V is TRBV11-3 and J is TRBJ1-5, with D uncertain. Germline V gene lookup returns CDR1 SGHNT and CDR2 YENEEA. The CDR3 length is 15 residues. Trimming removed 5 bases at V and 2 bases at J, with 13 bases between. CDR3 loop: CASSRGWVGNQPQHF. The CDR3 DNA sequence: TGTGCCAGCAGCCGCGGCTGGGTGGGCAATCAGCCCCAGCATTTT.

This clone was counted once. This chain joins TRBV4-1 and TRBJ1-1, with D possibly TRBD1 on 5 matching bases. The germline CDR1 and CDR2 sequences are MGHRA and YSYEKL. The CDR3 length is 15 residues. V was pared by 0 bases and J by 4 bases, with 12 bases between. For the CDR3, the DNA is TGCGCCAGCAGCCAAGACCCCCAAGGGGCCACTGAAGCTTTCTTT. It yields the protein CASSQDPQGATEAFF.

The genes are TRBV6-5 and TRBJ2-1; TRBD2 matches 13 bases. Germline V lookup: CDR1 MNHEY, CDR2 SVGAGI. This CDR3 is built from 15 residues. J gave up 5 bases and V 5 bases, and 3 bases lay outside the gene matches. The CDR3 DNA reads TGTGCCAGCAGTCCCGGACTAGCGGGGGACAATGAGCAGTTCTTC. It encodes CASSPGLAGDNEQFF.

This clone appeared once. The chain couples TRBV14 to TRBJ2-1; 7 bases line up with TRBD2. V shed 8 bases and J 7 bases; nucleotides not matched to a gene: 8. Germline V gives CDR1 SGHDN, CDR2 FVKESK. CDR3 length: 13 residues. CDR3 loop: CASSGGLLNEQFF. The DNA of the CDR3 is TGTGCCAGCTCCGGGGGACTACTGAATGAGCAGTTCTTC. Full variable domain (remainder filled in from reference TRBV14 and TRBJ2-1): EAGVTQFPSHSVIEKGQTVTLRCDPISGHDNLYWYRRVMGKEIKFLLHFVKESKQDESGMPNNRFLAERTGGTYSTLKVQPAELEDSGVYFCASSGGLLNEQFFGPGTRLTVL.

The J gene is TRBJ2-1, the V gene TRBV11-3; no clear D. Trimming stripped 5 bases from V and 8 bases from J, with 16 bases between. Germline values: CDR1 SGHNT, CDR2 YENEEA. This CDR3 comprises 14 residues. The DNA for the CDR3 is TGTGCCAGCAGCCCTAACCCCCGAATGGATGAGCAGTTCTTC. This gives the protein CASSPNPRMDEQFF.

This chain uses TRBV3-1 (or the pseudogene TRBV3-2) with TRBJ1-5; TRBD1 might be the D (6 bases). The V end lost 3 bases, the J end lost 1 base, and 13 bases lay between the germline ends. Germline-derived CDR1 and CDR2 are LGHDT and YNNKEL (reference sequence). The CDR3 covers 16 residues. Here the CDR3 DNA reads TGTGCCAGCAGCCACTCGACAGGAAGGAGCAATCAGCCCCAGCATTTT. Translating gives CASSHSTGRSNQPQHF.

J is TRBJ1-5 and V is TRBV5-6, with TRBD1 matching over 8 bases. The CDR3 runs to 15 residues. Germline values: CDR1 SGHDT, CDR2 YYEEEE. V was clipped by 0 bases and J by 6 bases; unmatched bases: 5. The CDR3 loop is CASSLGRGLSQPQHF. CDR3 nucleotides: TGTGCCAGCAGCTTGGGCAGGGGGCTGAGTCAGCCCCAGCATTTT.

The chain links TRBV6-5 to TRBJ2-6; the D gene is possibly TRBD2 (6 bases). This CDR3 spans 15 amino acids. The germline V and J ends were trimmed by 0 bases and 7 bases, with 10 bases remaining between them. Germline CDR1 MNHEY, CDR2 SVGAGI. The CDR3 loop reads CASSYSGGNANVLTF. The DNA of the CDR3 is TGTGCCAGCAGTTACTCGGGGGGAAATGCCAACGTCCTGACTTTC.

CDR3 nucleotides: TGTGCCAGCAGCCCAACTACAGGGGGGCGGCTCCACGAGCAGTACTTC. Amino acid sequence: CASSPTTGGRLHEQYF. This rearrangement joins TRBV7-6 to TRBJ2-7; 8 nucleotides match TRBD1. This CDR3 contains 16 residues. J lost 5 bases, V lost 5 bases, and 14 bases had no gene match. Germline CDR1 SGHVS, CDR2 FNYEAQ.

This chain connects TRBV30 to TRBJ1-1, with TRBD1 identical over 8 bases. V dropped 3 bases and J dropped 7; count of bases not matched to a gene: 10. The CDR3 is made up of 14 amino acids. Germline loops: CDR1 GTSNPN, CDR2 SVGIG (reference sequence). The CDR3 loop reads CAWSTGTGIHEAFF. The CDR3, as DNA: TGTGCCTGGAGCACCGGGACAGGCATTCATGAAGCTTTCTTT.

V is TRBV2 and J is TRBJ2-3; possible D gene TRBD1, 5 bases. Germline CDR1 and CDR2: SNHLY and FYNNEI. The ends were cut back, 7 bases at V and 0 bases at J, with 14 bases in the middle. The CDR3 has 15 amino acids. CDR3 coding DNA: TGTGCCAGCAAAGGTGACAGTCCTAGCACAGATACGCAGTATTTT. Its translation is CASKGDSPSTDTQYF.

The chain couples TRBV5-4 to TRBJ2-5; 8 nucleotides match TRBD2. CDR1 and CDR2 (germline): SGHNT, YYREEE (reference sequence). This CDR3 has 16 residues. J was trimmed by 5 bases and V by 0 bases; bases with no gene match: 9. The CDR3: CASSLAPAGVRETQYF. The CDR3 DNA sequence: TGTGCCAGCAGCTTGGCCCCAGCGGGAGTAAGGGAGACCCAGTACTTC.

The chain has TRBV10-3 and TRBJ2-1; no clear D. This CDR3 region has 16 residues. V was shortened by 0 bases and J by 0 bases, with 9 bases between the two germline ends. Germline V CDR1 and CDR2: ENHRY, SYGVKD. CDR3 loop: CAISESQASSYNEQFF. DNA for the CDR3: TGTGCCATCAGTGAGTCCCAGGCCAGCTCCTACAATGAGCAGTTCTTC.

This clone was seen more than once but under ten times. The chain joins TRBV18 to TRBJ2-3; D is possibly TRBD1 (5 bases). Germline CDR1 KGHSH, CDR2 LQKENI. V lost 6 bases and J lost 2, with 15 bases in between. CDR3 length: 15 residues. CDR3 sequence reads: CASSPKGPPTDTQYF. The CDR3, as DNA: TGTGCCAGCTCGCCCAAGGGGCCCCCCACAGATACGCAGTATTTT.